The source of this T cell receptor (beta chain) is a study of blood T cell repertoires in COVID-19. The overall study: The study drew acute and convalescent COVID-19 samples from the United States, Italy and Spain. From T cells, B-cell-depleted T cells, or PBMCs came the material, which was cDNA or gDNA.

In the original processing: By means of reference gene primer amplification, nucleated cell counts were estimated. The assay was immunoSEQ multiplex PCR, and TCRdb's table has in-frame clones only and misses some. That table supplies the V and J calls and clone size; D and trimming were determined from the DNA. Of 300,000 to 450,000 clones listed, about 90% are singletons. The CDR3 runs to 15 residues. With V trimmed by 6 bases and J by 0 bases, 4 bases remained unmatched. The germline CDR1 and CDR2 sequences are SGHDT and YYEEEE. The sample holds one count of this clone. Seattle's enrolled individuals joined amid active infection and were then monitored longitudinally.

The sequencing sample was made of peripheral blood. The chain carries TRBV5-6 and TRBJ2-3; TRBD2 matches at 10 bases. The sequence derives from a woman aged 55 to 70 with COVID-19, enrolled during active disease. The chain's CDR3 is CASTPLAGSTDTQYF. The CDR3 region has the DNA TGTGCCAGCACTCCACTAGCGGGGAGCACAGATACGCAGTATTTT.